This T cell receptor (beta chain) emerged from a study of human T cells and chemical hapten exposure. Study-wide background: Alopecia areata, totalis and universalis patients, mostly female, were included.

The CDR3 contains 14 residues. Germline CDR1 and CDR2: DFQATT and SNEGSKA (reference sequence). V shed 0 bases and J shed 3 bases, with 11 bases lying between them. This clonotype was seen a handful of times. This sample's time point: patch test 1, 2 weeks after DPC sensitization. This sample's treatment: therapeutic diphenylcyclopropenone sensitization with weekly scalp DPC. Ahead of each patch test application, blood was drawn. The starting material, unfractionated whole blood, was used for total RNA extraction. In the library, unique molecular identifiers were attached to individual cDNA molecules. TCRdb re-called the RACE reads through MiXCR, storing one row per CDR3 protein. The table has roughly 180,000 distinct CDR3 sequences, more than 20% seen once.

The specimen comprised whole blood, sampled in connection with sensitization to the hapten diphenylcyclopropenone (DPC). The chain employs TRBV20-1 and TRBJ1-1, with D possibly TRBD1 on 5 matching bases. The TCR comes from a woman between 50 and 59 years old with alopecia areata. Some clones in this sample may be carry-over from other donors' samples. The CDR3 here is CSARERGVYTEAFF. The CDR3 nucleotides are TGCAGTGCTAGAGAAAGGGGAGTTTACACTGAAGCTTTCTTT.